This entry describes one T cell receptor beta chain. Its antigen remains unidentified. Antigen-specific CD4+ T cell clonotypes were called by their expansion after viral peptide-pool culture in ViraFEST. Culture proceeded for approximately nine days, and CD4+ T cells were then isolated. Among the vaccine recipients, none had a prior SARS-CoV-2 infection, and nucleocapsid antibodies were negative. A half-volume exchange with IL-2 medium occurred on days 3 and 7. These data are taken from a study of vaccination effects on CD4 cells after COVID-19. Study conclusions and caveats: Few convalescent patients were included, and no early post-infection timepoints were sampled.

The table came from immunoSEQ multiplex PCR; TCRdb's copy has only in-frame clones and leaves some out. The repertoire includes 35,000 to 50,000 clones, around 77% of them detected once, and approximately 2.9% sits in the top ten. The V and J ends lost 3 bases and 5 bases respectively, with 10 bases between them. This CDR3 has 13 residues. Germline V gene data show CDR1 as LNHDA and CDR2 as SQIVND (reference sequence). The sequenced sample was CD4+ T cells from PBMCs cultured with HCoV-NL63 spike peptides, obtained before COVID-19 vaccination. The rearrangement uses TRBV19 and TRBJ2-5, with a weak D call TRBD2 (6 bases). The receptor was isolated from a human donor who received a COVID-19 vaccine. The CDR3 DNA is TGTGCCAGTAGTATCTTTGGGGGGGAGACCCAGTACTTC. Its protein is CASSIFGGETQYF.